This T cell receptor beta chain was documented in a study of HIV-infected patients and healthy controls. Study observations and caveats: Healthy controls carried many MAIT alpha-chain CDR3s, while HIV+ repertoires had few.

cDNA was made from about 500 ng RNA using alpha and beta constant primers. Using multiplexing indices, alpha and beta chain libraries were generated apart by chain-specific third strand synthesis. MiXCR, applied by TCRdb to the 5' RACE reads, yields one record per CDR3 protein. Of some 9,300 distinct CDR3 sequences in the sample, 5.8% were seen once. No cell fractionation was done, so the repertoire covers all unsorted peripheral blood T cells. By sample fraction, this clonotype is medium-sized (0.01 to 0.1%). Its antigen is as yet unknown. The TCR sequence derives from an adult in good health. Sequencing was performed on blood.

Here the CDR3 DNA reads TGCGCCAGCAGCAGCGGAGAGTATGAAAAACTGTTTTTT. Translating it yields CASSSGEYEKLFF. This chain links TRBV5-1 with TRBJ1-4, with D unclear. CDR1 and CDR2 (germline): SGHRS, YFSETQ. The length of the CDR3 is 13 residues. V was pared by 4 bases and J by 6 bases, with 10 bases between.